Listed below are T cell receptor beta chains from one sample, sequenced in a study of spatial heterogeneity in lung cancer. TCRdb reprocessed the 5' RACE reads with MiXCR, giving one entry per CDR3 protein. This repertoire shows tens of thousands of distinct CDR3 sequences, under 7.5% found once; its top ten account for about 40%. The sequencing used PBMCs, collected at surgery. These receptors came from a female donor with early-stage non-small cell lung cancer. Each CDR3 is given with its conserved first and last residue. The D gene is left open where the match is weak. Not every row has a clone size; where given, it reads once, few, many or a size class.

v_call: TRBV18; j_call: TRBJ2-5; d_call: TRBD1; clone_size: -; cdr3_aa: CASSQDRGLQETQYF; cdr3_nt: TGTGCCAGCTCACAAGATAGGGGGCTCCAAGAGACCCAGTACTTC
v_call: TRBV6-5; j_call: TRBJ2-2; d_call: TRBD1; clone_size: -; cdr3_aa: CASSYRAGGDGELFF; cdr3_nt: TGTGCCAGCAGTTACAGGGCAGGGGGTGACGGGGAGCTGTTTTTT
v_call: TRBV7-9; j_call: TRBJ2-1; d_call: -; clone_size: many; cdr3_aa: CASSLEGSYNEQFF; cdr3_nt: TGTGCCAGCAGCTTAGAAGGTTCCTACAATGAGCAGTTCTTC
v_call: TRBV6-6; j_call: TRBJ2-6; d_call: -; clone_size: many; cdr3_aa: CASGDPGANVLTF; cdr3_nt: TGTGCCAGCGGGGACCCTGGGGCCAACGTCCTGACTTTC
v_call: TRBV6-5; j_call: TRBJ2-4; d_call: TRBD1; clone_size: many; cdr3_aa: CASSGDRAKNIQYF; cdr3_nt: TGTGCCAGCAGTGGGGACAGAGCCAAAAACATTCAGTACTTC
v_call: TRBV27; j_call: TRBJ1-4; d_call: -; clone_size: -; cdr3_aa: CAGSGRYEGEKLFF; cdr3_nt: TGTGCCGGGTCGGGACGCTACGAAGGAGAAAAACTGTTTTTT
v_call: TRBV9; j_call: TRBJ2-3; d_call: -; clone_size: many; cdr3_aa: CASSVPSEGTNTDTQYF; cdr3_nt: TGTGCCAGCAGCGTACCCTCCGAGGGAACGAACACAGATACGCAGTATTTT
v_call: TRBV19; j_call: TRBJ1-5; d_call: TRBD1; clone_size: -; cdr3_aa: CATPGQNQPQHF; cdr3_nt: TGTGCCACCCCGGGACAGAATCAGCCCCAGCATTTT
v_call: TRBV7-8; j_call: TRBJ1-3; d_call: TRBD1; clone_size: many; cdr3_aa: CASSRQGRSGNTIYF; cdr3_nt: TGTGCCAGCAGCCGACAGGGGAGGAGTGGAAACACCATATATTTT
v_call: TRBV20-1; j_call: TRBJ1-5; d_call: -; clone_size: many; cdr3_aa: CSARLGNQPQHF; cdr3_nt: TGCAGTGCTAGGTTAGGCAATCAGCCCCAGCATTTT
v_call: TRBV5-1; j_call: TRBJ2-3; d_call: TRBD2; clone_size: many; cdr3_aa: CASSPLAGDGTDTQYF; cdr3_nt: TGCGCCAGCAGCCCCTTAGCGGGGGACGGTACAGATACGCAGTATTTT
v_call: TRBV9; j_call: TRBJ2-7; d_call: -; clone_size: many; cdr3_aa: CASSGGDFYEQYF; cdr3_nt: TGTGCCAGCAGCGGGGGCGACTTCTACGAGCAGTACTTC
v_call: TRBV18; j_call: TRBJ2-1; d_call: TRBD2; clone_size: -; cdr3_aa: CASSPSILAGPYNEQFF; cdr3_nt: TGTGCCAGCTCACCTTCCATACTAGCGGGGCCCTACAATGAGCAGTTCTTC
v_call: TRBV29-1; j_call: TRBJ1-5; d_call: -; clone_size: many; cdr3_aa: CSVGGGRGANQPQHF; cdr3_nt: TGCAGCGTTGGAGGAGGCAGGGGTGCCAATCAGCCCCAGCATTTT
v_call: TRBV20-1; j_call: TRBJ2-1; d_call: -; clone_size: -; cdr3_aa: CSASSPGNEQFF; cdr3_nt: TGCAGTGCTAGTTCACCTGGCAATGAGCAGTTCTTC
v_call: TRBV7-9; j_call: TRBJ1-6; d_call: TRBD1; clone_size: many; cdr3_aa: CASSGLGQGNSPLHF; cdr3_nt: TGTGCCAGCAGCGGATTGGGACAGGGCAATTCACCCCTCCACTTT
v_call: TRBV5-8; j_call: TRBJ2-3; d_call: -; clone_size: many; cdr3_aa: CASSRRLVPDTQYF; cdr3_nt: TGTGCCAGCAGCAGACGACTAGTTCCAGATACGCAGTATTTT
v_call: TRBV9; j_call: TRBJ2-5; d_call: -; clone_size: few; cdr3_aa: CASSPGTQYF; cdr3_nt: TGTGCCAGCAGTCCCGGGACCCAGTACTTC
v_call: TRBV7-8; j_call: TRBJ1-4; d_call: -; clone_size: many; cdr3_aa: CASSLNVFVSSNEKLFF; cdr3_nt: TGTGCCAGCAGCTTAAATGTATTCGTCAGCTCAAATGAAAAACTGTTTTTT
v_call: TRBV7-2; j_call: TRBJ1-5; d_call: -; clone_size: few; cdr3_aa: CASSLSVAGQPQHF; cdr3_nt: TGTGCCAGCAGCTTATCAGTCGCGGGCCAGCCCCAGCATTTT
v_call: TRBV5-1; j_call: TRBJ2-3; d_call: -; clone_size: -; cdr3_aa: CASSLGDTTDTQYF; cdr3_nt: TGCGCCAGCAGCTTGGGGGATACCACAGATACGCAGTATTTT
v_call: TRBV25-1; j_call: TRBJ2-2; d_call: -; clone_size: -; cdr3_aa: CASRWGMNTGELFF; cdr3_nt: TGTGCCAGCAGGTGGGGAATGAACACCGGGGAGCTGTTTTTT
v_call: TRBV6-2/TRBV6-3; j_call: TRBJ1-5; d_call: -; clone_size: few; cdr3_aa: CASSYPTQPQHF; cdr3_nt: TGTGCCAGCAGTTACCCTACTCAGCCCCAGCATTTT
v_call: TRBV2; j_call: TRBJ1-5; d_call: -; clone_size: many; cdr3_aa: CASSVGTGSWGGQPQHF; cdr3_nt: TGTGCCAGCAGTGTCGGTACAGGGAGTTGGGGGGGTCAGCCCCAGCATTTT
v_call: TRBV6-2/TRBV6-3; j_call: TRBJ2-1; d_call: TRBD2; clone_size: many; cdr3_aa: CASGNRGLANNEQFF; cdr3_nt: TGTGCCAGCGGTAACCGGGGACTAGCGAACAATGAGCAGTTCTTC
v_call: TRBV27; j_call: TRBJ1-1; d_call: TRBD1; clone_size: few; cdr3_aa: CASSLRDRVTEAFF; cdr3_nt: TGTGCCAGCAGTCTCCGGGACAGGGTAACTGAAGCTTTCTTT
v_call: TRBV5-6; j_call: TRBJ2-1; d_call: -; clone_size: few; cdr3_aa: CASFEERYSYNEQFF; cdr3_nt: TGTGCCAGCTTCGAGGAGCGCTACTCCTACAATGAGCAGTTCTTC
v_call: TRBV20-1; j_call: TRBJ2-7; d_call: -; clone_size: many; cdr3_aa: CSARPIDTYEQYF; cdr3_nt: TGCAGTGCTCGCCCCATAGATACCTACGAGCAGTACTTC